This T cell receptor beta chain derives from a study of identifying expanded T cells in peripheral blood. Trimming shortened V by 6 bases and J by 3 bases, and 18 bases separated the two germline ends. CDR3 size: 16 residues. Germline lookup yields CDR1 MDHEN and CDR2 SYDVKM. This clone was observed a single time. Its target is unknown. Notes on the study in general: Across healthy donors, higher total template counts meant significantly greater approximately two-week count variance.

Produced via immunoSEQ multiplex PCR; TCRdb's table is partial and in-frame only. The table lists approximately 100,000 clones, more than 70% of them singletons. J is TRBJ1-5 and V is TRBV28; the D is unclear. The sequenced sample consisted of blood. This sequence was found in a person aged 18 to 75 in good health. This CDR3 reads CASRPHPRRDNQPQHF. The CDR3 DNA follows: TGTGCCAGCAGACCTCACCCAAGGAGGGACAATCAGCCCCAGCATTTT.